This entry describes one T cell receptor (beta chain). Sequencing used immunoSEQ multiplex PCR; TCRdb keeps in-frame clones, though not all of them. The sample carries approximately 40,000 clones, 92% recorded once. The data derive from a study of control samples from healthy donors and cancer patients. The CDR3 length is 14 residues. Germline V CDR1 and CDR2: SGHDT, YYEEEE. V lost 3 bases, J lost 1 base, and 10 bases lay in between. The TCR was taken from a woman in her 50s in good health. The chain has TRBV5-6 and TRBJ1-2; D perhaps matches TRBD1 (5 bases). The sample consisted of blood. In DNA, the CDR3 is TGTGCCAGCAGCTCAATGACAGTTAACTATGGCTACACCTTC. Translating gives CASSSMTVNYGYTF.